This T cell receptor beta chain was documented in a study of cytomegalovirus exposure and HLA in healthy donors. Study findings and constraints: Several of the most significant clusters were apparently associated with common viral pathogens in a later analysis. The study recorded 160 or so TCR beta chains that were cytomegalovirus-associated.

Germline assignment: CDR1 SNHLY and CDR2 FYNNEI. This CDR3 has 15 amino acids. Trimming took 6 bases from V and 9 from J, leaving 18 bases between them. In regard to this clone: Antigen specificity is unknown.

Each of the donors was a healthy bone marrow donor. This PCR relied on a set of 60 Vbeta primers and 13 Jbeta primers. Generated by immunoSEQ multiplex PCR, the TCRdb table keeps only in-frame clones and is missing some. This table holds 95,000 to 150,000 clones, around 80% found once. V and J are TRBV2 and TRBJ1-6; the D gene is possibly TRBD1 (6 bases). The sequenced sample was PBMCs. This receptor was taken from a female donor in good health and CMV-seropositive. CDR3 sequence: CASSSDSFGRSPLHF. The DNA of the CDR3 is TGTGCCAGCAGCTCGGACAGTTTCGGACGTTCACCCCTCCACTTT.